One T cell receptor beta chain is described in this entry. The data originate from a study of blood T cell repertoires in COVID-19. In the study overall: Sites in the United States, Italy and Spain provided acute and convalescent COVID-19 samples. PBMCs, B-cell-depleted T cells, or T cells were the source of the cDNA or gDNA that made up the material.

In the authors' methods: Reference gene primer amplification gave nucleated cell count estimates. Sequencing was performed with immunoSEQ multiplex PCR; in TCRdb, only in-frame clones are kept and a portion is missing. V, J and clone size are those of that table, while D and trimming were read from the DNA. Of about 310,000 clones listed, more than 85% are singletons. Germline-derived CDR1 and CDR2 are GTSNPN and SVGIG (reference sequence). This CDR3 spans 15 amino acids. The junction had 6 bases not matched to a gene; V was cut back by 0 bases and J by 1 base. The TCR was taken from a man aged 70-80 years with acute or convalescent COVID-19. The chain recombines TRBV30 with TRBJ2-7, with 7 bases fitting TRBD1. Sequenced: peripheral blood. The CDR3 DNA reads TGTGCCTGGAGTGTACTAGTCAGGGGGTCCTACGAGCAGTACTTC. It encodes CAWSVLVRGSYEQYF.